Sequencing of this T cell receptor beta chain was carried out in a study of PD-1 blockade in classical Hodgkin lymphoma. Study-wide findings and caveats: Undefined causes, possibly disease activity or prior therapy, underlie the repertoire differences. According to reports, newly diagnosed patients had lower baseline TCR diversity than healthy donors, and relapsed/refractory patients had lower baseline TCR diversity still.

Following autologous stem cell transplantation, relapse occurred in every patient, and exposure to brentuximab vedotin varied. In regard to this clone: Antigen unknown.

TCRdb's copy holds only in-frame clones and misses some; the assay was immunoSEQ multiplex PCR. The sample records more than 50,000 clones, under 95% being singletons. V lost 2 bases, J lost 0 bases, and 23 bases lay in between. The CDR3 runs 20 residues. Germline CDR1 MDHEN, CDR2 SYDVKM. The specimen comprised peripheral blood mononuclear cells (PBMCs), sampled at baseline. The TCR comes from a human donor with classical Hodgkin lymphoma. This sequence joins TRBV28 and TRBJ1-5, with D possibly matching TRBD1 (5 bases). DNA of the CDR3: TGTGCCAGCAGTTTAAACGGCGCCTCCGGGACTGGGAATAGCAATCAGCCCCAGCATTTT. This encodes CASSLNGASGTGNSNQPQHF.